Below, one TCR beta chain is given with its context. The antigen is not known. Per germline, CDR1 SGHDT and CDR2 YYEEEE. The CDR3 is made up of 13 amino acids. Trimming took 0 bases from V and 7 from J, leaving 8 bases between them. Primed by a sample-barcoded 5' primer and a J-beta primer mix, a second PCR proceeded for roughly 7 to 11 cycles. Through a template-switch adaptor with 12 random nucleotides, each cDNA molecule received a tag. TCRdb processed the 5' RACE reads anew with MiXCR; each CDR3 protein has one entry. The sample has about 1.1 million distinct CDR3 sequences, less than 45% seen once. This record comes from a study of blood T cells in healthy people across ages. Sample donors were healthy Caucasian individuals that came from Russia, aged about 6 to 95. The study, taken as a whole, reports: Naive and antigen-experienced cells were not separated, limiting conclusive comparison.

The chain links TRBV5-6 to TRBJ2-1; possible D gene TRBD1, 5 bases. The TCR comes from a man aged 18 to 29 in good health. Input material: blood. The CDR3 region is CASSLAGMNEQFF. CDR3 DNA: TGTGCCAGCAGCTTGGCAGGGATGAATGAGCAGTTCTTC. Together with reference TRBV5-6 and TRBJ2-1, the CDR3 gives the full variable domain: DAGVTQSPTHLIKTRGQQVTLRCSPKSGHDTVSWYQQALGQGPQFIFQYYEEEERQRGNFPDRFSGHQFPNYSSELNVNALLLGDSALYLCASSLAGMNEQFFGPGTRLTVL.